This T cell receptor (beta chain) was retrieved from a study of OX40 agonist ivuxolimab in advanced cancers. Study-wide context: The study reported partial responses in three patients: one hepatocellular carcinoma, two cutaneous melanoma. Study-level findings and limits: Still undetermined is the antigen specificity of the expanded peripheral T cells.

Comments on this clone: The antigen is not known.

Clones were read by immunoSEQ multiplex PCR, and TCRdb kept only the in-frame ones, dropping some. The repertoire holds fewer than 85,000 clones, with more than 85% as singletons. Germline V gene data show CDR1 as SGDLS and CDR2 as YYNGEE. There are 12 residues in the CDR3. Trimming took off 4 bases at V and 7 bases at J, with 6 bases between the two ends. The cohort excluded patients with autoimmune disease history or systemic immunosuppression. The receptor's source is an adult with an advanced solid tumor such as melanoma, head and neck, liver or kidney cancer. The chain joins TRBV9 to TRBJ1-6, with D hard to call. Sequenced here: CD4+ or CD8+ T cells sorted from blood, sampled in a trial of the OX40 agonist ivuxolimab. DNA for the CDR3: TGTGCCAGCAGCCGGACCAATTCACCCCTCCACTTT. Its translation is CASSRTNSPLHF. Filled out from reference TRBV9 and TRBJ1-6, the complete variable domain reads DSGVTQTPKHLITATGQRVTLRCSPRSGDLSVYWYQQSLDQGLQFLIQYYNGEERAKGNILERFSAQQFPDLHSELNLSSLELGDSALYFCASSRTNSPLHFGNGTRLTVT.